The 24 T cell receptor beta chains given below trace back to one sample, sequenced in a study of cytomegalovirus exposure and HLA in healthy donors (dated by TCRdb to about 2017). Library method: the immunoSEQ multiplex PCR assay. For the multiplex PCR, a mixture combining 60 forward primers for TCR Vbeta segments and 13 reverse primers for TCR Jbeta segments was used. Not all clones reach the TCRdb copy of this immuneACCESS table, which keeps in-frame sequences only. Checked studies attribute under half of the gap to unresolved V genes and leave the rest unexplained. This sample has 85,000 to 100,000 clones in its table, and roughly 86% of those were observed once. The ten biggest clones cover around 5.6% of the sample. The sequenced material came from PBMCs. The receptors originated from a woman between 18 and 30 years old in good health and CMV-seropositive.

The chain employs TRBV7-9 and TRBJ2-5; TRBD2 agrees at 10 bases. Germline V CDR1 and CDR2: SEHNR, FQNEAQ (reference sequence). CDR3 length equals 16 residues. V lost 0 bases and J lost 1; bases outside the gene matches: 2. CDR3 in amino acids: CASSLALAGAQETQYF. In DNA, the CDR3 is TGTGCCAGCAGCTTAGCGCTAGCGGGGGCCCAAGAGACCCAGTACTTC.

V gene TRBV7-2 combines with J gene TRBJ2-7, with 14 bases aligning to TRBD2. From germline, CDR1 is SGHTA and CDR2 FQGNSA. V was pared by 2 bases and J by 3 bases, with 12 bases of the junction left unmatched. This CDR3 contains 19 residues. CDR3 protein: CASSLLGLAGVAGYYEQYF. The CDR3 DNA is TGTGCCAGCAGCTTATTGGGACTAGCGGGAGTAGCGGGGTACTACGAGCAGTACTTC.

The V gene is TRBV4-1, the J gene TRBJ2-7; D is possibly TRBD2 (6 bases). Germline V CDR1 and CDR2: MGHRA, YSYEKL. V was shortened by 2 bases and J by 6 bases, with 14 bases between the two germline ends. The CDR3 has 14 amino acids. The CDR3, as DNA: TGCGCCAGCAGCCAAAGGAGGGGCAATCTCGAGCAGTACTTC. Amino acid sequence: CASSQRRGNLEQYF.

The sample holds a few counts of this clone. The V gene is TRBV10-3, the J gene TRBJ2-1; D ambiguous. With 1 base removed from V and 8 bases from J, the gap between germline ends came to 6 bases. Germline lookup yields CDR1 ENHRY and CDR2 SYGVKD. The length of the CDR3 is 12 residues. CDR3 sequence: CAISEFGYEQFF. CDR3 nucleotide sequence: TGTGCCATCAGTGAGTTTGGCTATGAGCAGTTCTTC.

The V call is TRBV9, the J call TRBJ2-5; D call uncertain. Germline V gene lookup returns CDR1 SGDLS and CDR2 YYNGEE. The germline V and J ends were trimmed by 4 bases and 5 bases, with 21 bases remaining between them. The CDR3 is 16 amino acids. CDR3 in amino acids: CASSPSSVLSSETQYF. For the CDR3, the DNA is TGTGCCAGCAGCCCCTCCTCGGTACTAAGCTCGGAGACCCAGTACTTC.

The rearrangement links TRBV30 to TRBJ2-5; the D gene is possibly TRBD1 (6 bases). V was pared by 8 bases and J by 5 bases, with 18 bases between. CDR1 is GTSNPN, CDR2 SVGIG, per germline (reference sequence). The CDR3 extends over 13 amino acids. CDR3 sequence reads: CALYGGQGETQYF. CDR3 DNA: TGTGCCCTCTATGGGGGCCAGGGGGAGACCCAGTACTTC.

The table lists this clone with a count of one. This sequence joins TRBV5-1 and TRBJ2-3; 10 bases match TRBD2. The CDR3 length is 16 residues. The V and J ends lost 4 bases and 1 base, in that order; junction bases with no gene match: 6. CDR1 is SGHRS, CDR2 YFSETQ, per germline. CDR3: CASSTRTSGGTDTQYF. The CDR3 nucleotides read TGCGCCAGCAGCACTCGGACTAGCGGAGGCACAGATACGCAGTATTTT.

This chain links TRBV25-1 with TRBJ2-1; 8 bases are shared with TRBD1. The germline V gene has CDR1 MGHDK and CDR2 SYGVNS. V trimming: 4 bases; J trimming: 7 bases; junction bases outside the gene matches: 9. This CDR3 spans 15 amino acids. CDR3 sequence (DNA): TGTGCCAGCAGTGCCCCGGGACAGGCCCATAATGAGCAGTTCTTC. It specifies CASSAPGQAHNEQFF. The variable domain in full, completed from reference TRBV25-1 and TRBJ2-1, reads EADIYQTPRYLVIGTGKKITLECSQTMGHDKMYWYQQDPGMELHLIHYSYGVNSTEKGDLSSESTVSRIRTEHFPLTLESARPSHTSQYLCASSAPGQAHNEQFFGPGTRLTVL.

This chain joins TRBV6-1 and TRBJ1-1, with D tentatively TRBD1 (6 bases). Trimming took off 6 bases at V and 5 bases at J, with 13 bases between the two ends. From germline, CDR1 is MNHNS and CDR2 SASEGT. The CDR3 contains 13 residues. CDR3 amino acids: CASSQYRATEAFF. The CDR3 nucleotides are TGTGCCAGCAGCCAATACAGGGCTACTGAAGCTTTCTTT.

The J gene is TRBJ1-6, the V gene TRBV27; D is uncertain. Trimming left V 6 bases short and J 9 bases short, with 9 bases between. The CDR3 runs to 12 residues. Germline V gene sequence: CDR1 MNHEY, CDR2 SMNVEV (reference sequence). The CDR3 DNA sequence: TGTGCCAGCAGCCTAATTGGTTCACCCCTCCACTTT. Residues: CASSLIGSPLHF.

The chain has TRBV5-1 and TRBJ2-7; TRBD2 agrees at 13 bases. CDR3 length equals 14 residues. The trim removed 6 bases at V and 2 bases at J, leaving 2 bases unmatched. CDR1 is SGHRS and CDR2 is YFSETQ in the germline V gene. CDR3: CASTTSGGAYEQYF. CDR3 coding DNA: TGCGCCAGCACAACTAGCGGGGGGGCCTACGAGCAGTACTTC. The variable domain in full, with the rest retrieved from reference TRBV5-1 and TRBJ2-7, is KAGVTQTPRYLIKTRGQQVTLSCSPISGHRSVSWYQQTPGQGLQFLFEYFSETQRNKGNFPGRFSGRQFSNSRSEMNVSTLELGDSALYLCASTTSGGAYEQYFGPGTRLTVT.

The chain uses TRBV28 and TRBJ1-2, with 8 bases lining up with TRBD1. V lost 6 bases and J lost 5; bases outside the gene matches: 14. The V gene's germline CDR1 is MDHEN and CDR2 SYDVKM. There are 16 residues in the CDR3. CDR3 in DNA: TGTGCCAGCAGGTCAGGGGGCGTTTCTTGGCGGTATGGCTACACCTTC. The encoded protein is CASRSGGVSWRYGYTF.

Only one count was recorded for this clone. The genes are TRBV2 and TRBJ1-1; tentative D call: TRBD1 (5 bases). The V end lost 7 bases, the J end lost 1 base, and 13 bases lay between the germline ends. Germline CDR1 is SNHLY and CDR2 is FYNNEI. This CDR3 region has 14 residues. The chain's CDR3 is CASKKQGGNTEAFF. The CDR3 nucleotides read TGTGCCAGCAAGAAGCAGGGTGGGAACACTGAAGCTTTCTTT.

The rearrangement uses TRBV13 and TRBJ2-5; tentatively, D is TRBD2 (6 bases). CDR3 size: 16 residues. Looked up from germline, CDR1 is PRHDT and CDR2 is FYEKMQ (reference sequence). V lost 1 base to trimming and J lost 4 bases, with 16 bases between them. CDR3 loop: CASSLDGLPSRETQYF. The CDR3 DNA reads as TGTGCCAGCAGCTTAGATGGACTACCCTCGAGAGAGACCCAGTACTTC.

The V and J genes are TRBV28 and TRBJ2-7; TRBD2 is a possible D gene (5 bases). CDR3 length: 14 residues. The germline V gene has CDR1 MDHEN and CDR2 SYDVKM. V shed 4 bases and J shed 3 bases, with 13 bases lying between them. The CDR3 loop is CASSSGRLLYEQYF. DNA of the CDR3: TGTGCCAGCAGTTCGGGAAGGCTTCTCTACGAGCAGTACTTC.

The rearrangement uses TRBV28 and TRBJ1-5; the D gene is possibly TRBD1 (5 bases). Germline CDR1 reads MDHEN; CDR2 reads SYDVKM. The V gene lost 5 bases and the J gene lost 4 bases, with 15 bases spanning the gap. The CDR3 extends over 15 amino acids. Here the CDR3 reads CASSTQGGGNQPQHF. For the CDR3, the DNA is TGTGCCAGCAGTACCCAGGGAGGAGGGAATCAGCCCCAGCATTTT.

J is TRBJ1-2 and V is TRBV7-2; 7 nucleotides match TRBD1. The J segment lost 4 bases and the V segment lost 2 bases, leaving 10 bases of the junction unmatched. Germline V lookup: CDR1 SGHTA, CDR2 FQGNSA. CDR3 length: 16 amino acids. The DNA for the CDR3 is TGTGCCAGCAGCTTATTGTGGCAGGGGGAACTCTATGGCTACACCTTC. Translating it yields CASSLLWQGELYGYTF.

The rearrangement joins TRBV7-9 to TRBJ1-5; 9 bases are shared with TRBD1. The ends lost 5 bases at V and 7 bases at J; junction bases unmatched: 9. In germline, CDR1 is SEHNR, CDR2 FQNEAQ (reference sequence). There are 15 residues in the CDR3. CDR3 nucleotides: TGTGCCAGCAGCCCTACCGGACAGGGGCGGCAGCCCCAGCATTTT. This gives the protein CASSPTGQGRQPQHF. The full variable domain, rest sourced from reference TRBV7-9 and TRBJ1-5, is DTGVSQNPRHKITKRGQNVTFRCDPISEHNRLYWYRQTLGQGPEFLTYFQNEAQLEKSRLLSDRFSAERPKGSFSTLEIQRTEQGDSAMYLCASSPTGQGRQPQHFGDGTRLSIL.

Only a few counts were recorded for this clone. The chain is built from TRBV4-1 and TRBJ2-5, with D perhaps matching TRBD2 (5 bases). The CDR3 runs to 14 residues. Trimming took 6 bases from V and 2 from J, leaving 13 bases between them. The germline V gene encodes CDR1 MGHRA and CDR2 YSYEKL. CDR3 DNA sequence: TGCGCCAGCAGGAGGGATTTTTTGCAAGAGACCCAGTACTTC. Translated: CASRRDFLQETQYF.

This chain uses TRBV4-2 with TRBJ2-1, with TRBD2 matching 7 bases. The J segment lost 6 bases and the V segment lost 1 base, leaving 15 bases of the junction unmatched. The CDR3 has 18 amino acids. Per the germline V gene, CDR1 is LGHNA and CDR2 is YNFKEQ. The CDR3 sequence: CASSQGQSGLVTGNEQFF. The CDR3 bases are TGTGCCAGCAGCCAAGGCCAGTCCGGACTAGTAACGGGCAATGAGCAGTTCTTC.

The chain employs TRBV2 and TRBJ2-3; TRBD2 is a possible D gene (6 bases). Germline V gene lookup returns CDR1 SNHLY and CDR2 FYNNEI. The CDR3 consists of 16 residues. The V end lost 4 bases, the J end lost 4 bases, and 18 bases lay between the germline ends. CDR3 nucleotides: TGTGCCAGCAGTGTGCGGCGGGCCTCTAGCGCAGATACGCAGTATTTT. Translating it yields CASSVRRASSADTQYF.

CDR3 nucleotide sequence: TGTGCCGGACTATCGATAGCGGGGGTATGGGAGCAGTACTTC. Protein sequence: CAGLSIAGVWEQYF. V usage is TRBV10-3 and J usage is TRBJ2-5, with 9 bases aligning to TRBD2. With V trimmed by 11 bases and J by 11 bases, 18 bases remained unmatched. Germline loops: CDR1 ENHRY, CDR2 SYGVKD. The CDR3 loop spans 14 amino acids.

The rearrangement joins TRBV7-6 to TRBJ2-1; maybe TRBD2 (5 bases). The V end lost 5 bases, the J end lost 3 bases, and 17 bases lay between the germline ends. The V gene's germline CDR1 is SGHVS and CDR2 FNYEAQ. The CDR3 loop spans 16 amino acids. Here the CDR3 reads CASSPLGGGLYNEQFF. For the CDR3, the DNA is TGTGCCAGCAGCCCACTCGGCGGAGGACTCTACAATGAGCAGTTCTTC. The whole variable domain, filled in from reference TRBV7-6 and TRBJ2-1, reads GAGVSQSPRYKVTKRGQDVALRCDPISGHVSLYWYRQALGQGPEFLTYFNYEAQQDKSGLPNDRFSAERPEGSISTLTIQRTEQRDSAMYRCASSPLGGGLYNEQFFGPGTRLTVL.

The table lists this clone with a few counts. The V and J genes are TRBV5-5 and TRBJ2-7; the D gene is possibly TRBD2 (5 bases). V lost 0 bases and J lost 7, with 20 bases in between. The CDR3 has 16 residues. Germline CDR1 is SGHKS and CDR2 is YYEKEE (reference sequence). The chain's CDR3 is CASSLGDGSFPGEQYF. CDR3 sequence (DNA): TGTGCCAGCAGCTTGGGGGATGGGAGTTTCCCCGGTGAGCAGTACTTC.